This T cell receptor (beta chain) was sequenced for a study of T cells in Graves' hyperthyroidism and ophthalmopathy. Ophthalmopathy patients showed a Clinical Activity Score of at least 3, NOSPECS grade of at least 4 and duration under 3 months. The PBMCs had their origin in around 9.1 ml of fresh peripheral blood. This CDR3 spans 19 amino acids. V lost 4 bases and J lost 0; bases outside the gene matches: 15. Germline CDR1 is LGHDT and CDR2 is YNNKEL (reference sequence). Using RNA transcripts as the source, TCR beta CDR3 regions were amplified. The HTBI primer set was used in a first-round RT-PCR of the TCR CDR3. TCRdb used MiXCR to reprocess the multiplex PCR reads, holding one entry per CDR3 protein. In the table there are some 570,000 distinct CDR3 sequences, approximately 17% of which are singletons.

The sequence derives from a woman under 30 with Graves' ophthalmopathy. The specimen sequenced was blood. J is TRBJ2-3 and V is TRBV3-1; 8 bases align to TRBD2. CDR3 sequence (DNA): TGTGCCAGCAGCCCGCCACCTCTTATAGCGGGACCTAGCACAGATACGCAGTATTTT. Translating gives CASSPPPLIAGPSTDTQYF.